The 8 T cell receptor beta chains listed next were all sequenced from one sample in a study of immune cell composition in non-small cell lung cancer. Normal lung was sampled as far from the tumour as possible, at least 3 cm. TCRdb keeps only in-frame clones here, not all; method: immunoSEQ multiplex PCR. The sample holds some 3,000 clones, about 68% seen once. The sample comprised non-adjacent lung tissue. These TCRs come from a human donor with non-small cell lung cancer.

The chain carries TRBV7-2 and TRBJ2-1; TRBD2 might be the D (6 bases). Germline V gene lookup returns CDR1 SGHTA and CDR2 FQGNSA. V gave up 2 bases and J gave up 9 bases, with 11 bases separating them. CDR3 size: 13 residues. The CDR3, as DNA: TGTGCCAGCAGCTTATCGGGGGTTGCTGAGCAGTTCTTC. As protein: CASSLSGVAEQFF.

This clone was seen a single time. The V gene is TRBV30, the J gene TRBJ1-2; D is possibly TRBD1 (5 bases). The ends were cut back, 0 bases at V and 4 bases at J, with 15 bases in the middle. This CDR3 has 15 amino acids. Germline CDR1 reads GTSNPN; CDR2 reads SVGIG (reference sequence). CDR3 residues: CAWSVPRQRRYGYTF. Written as DNA, the CDR3 is TGTGCCTGGAGTGTCCCCCGACAGCGCCGCTATGGCTACACCTTC.

The chain is built from TRBV29-1 and TRBJ2-3; TRBD1 matches at 10 bases. The V segment lost 7 bases and the J segment 1 base; nucleotides outside the gene matches: 5. This CDR3 has 14 amino acids. Germline CDR1 is SQVTM and CDR2 is ANQGSEA. In nucleotides, the CDR3 is TGCAGCGGGGACGGGACAGGGGGCACAGATACGCAGTATTTT. Its translation: CSGDGTGGTDTQYF.

V gene TRBV11-3 combines with J gene TRBJ2-1, with TRBD2 identical over 9 bases. J was trimmed by 6 bases and V by 1 base; bases with no gene match: 4. Germline assignment: CDR1 SGHNT and CDR2 YENEEA. The CDR3 consists of 15 residues. DNA of the CDR3: TGTGCCAGCAGCTTAGTAGCTAGCGGGATCAATGAGCAGTTCTTC. This gives the protein CASSLVASGINEQFF.

This clone has just one count. The chain links TRBV7-8 to TRBJ1-5; D may be TRBD1 (6 bases). The CDR3 runs to 19 residues. Germline values: CDR1 SGHVS, CDR2 FQNEAQ. The germline V and J ends were trimmed by 1 base and 0 bases, with 19 bases remaining between them. As DNA, the CDR3 is TGTGCCAGCAGCTTAGTGCCGGGGGGCCGAGATTATAGCAATCAGCCCCAGCATTTT. Protein sequence: CASSLVPGGRDYSNQPQHF.

The genes are TRBV7-9 and TRBJ2-7; a possible D gene is TRBD1 (5 bases). Trimming stripped 2 bases from V and 3 bases from J, with 11 bases between. Germline values: CDR1 SEHNR, CDR2 FQNEAQ (reference sequence). The CDR3 has 14 residues. The CDR3 protein is CASSLIRAYYEQYF. The CDR3 nucleotides are TGTGCCAGCAGCTTAATCAGGGCCTACTACGAGCAGTACTTC.

CDR3 DNA: TGTGCCAGCAGCTTCCGGGACAGTCAAGGTGAGCAGTTCTTC. Its protein product is CASSFRDSQGEQFF. This chain links TRBV5-6 with TRBJ2-1; TRBD1 matches 7 bases. Germline trimming cut 2 bases from V and 9 bases from J; bases unmatched to any gene: 8. From germline, CDR1 is SGHDT and CDR2 YYEEEE. The CDR3 is made up of 14 amino acids. Variable domain in full (rest from reference TRBV5-6 and TRBJ2-1): DAGVTQSPTHLIKTRGQQVTLRCSPKSGHDTVSWYQQALGQGPQFIFQYYEEEERQRGNFPDRFSGHQFPNYSSELNVNALLLGDSALYLCASSFRDSQGEQFFGPGTRLTVL.

The gene calls are TRBV19 and TRBJ1-1; 12 bases map to TRBD1. V was pared by 3 bases and J by 11 bases, with 10 bases of the junction left unmatched. The CDR3 contains 15 residues. Germline loops: CDR1 LNHDA, CDR2 SQIVND (reference sequence). CDR3: CASSMNLGTGGYAFF. CDR3 DNA sequence: TGTGCCAGTAGTATGAATCTGGGGACAGGGGGCTACGCTTTCTTT.